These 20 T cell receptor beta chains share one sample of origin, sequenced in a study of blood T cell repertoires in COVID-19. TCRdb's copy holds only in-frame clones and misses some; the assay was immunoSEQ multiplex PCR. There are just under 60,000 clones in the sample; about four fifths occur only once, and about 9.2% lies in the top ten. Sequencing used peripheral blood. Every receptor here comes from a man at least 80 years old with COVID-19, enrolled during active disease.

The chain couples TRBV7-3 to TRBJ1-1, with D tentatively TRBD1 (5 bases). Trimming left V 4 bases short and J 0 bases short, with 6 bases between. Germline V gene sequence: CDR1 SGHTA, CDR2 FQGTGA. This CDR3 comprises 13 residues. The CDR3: CASSSGLNTEAFF. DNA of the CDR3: TGTGCCAGCAGCTCAGGGCTGAACACTGAAGCTTTCTTT.

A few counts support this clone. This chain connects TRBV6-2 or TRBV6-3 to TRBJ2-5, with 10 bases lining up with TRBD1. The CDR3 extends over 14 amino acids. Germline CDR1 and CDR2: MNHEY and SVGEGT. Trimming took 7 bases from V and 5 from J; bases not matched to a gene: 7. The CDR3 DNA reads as TGTGCCAGCACCCCGACAGGGGGCAAGGAGACCCAGTACTTC. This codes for CASTPTGGKETQYF.

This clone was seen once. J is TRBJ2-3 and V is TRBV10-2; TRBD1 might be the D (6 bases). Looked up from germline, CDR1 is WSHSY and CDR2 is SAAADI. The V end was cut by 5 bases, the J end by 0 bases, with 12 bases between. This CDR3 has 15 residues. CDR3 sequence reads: CASSPGHTSTDTQYF. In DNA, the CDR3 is TGCGCCAGCAGTCCGGGACATACAAGCACAGATACGCAGTATTTT.

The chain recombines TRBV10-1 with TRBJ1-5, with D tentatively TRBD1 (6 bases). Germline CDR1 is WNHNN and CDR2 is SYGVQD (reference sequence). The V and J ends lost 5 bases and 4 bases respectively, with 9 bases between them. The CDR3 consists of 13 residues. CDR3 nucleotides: TGCGCCAGCAGTAGCCAGGGGAATCAGCCCCAGCATTTT. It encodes CASSSQGNQPQHF.

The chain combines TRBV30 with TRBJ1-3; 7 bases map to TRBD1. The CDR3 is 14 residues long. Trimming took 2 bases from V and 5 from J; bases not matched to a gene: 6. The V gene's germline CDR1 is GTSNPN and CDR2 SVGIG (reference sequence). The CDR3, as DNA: TGTGCCTGGAGTTCCGACAGGGCGAGAAACACCATATATTTT. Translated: CAWSSDRARNTIYF.

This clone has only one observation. CDR3 DNA: TGTGCCAGCAGCTTTTCGGGCAGGGGGAACCAAGAGACCCAGTACTTC. It yields the protein CASSFSGRGNQETQYF. V usage is TRBV5-4 and J usage is TRBJ2-5; TRBD1 matches at 7 bases. Germline V lookup: CDR1 SGHNT, CDR2 YYREEE (reference sequence). The V gene end was trimmed by 2 bases and the J gene end by 0 bases; junction bases not matched to a gene: 7. The CDR3 covers 16 residues.

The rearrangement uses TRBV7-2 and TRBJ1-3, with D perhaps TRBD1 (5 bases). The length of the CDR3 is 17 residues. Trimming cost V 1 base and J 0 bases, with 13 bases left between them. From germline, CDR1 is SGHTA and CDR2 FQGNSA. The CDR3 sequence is CASSLGQGTDSGNTIYF. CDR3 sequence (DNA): TGTGCCAGCAGCTTAGGGCAGGGAACTGACTCTGGAAACACCATATATTTT.

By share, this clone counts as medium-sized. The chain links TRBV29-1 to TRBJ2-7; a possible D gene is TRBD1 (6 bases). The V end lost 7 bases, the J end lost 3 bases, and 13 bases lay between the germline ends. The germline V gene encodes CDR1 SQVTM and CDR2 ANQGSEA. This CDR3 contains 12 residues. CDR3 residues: CSANRAGYEQYF. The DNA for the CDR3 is TGCAGCGCAAACAGGGCCGGCTACGAGCAGTACTTC.

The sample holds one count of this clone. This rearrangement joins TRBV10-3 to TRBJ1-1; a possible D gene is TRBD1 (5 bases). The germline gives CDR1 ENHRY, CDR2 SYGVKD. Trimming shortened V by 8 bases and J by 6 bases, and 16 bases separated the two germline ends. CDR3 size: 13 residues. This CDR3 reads CAIQGPTGAEAFF. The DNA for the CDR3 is TGTGCCATCCAGGGACCTACGGGGGCTGAAGCTTTCTTT.

This chain's CDR3 is CASSRGMGGRDTQYF. CDR3 in DNA: TGTGCCAGCAGTAGAGGGATGGGAGGGAGAGATACGCAGTATTTT. V and J are TRBV6-5 and TRBJ2-3; 7 bases fit TRBD2. Germline V lookup: CDR1 MNHEY, CDR2 SVGAGI. With V trimmed by 5 bases and J by 5 bases, 10 bases remained unmatched. The CDR3 runs to 15 residues.

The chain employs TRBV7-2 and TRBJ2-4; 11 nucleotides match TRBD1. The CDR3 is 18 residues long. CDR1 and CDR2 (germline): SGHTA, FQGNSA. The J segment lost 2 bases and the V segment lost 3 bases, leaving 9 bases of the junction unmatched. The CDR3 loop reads CASSFPFGQGATKNIQYF. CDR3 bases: TGTGCCAGCAGCTTCCCCTTCGGACAGGGGGCGACCAAAAACATTCAGTACTTC.

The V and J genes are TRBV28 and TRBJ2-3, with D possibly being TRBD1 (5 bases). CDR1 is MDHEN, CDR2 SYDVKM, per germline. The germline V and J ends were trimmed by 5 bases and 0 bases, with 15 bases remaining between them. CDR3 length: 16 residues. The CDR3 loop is CASSPVTAFSTDTQYF. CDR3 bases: TGTGCCAGCAGTCCCGTGACAGCTTTTAGCACAGATACGCAGTATTTT.

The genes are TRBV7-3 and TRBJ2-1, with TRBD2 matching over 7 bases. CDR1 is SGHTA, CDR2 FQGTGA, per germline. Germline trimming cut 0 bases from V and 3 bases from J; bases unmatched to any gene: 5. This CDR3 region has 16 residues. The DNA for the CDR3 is TGTGCCAGCAGCTTAACGGCGGGGGAGTTCTACAATGAGCAGTTCTTC. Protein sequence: CASSLTAGEFYNEQFF. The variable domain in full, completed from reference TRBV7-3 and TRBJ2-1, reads GAGVSQTPSNKVTEKGKYVELRCDPISGHTALYWYRQSLGQGPEFLIYFQGTGAADDSGLPNDRFFAVRPEGSVSTLKIQRTERGDSAVYLCASSLTAGEFYNEQFFGPGTRLTVL.

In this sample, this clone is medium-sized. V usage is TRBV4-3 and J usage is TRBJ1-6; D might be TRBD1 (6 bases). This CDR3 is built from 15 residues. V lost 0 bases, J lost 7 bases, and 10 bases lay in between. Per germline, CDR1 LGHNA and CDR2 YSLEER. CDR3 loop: CASSQDRGYNSPLHF. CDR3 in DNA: TGCGCCAGCAGCCAAGACAGGGGATACAATTCACCCCTCCACTTT.

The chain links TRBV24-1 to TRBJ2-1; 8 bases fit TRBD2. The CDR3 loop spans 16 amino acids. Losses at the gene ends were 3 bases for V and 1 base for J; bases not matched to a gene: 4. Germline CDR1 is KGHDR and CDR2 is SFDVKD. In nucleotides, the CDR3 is TGTGCCACCAGTGATCCGCGGGGGGCGTCCTACAATGAGCAGTTCTTC. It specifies CATSDPRGASYNEQFF.

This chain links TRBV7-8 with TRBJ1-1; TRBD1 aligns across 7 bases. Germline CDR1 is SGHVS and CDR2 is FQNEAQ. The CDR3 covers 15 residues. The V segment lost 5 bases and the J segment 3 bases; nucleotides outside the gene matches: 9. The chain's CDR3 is CASSRSRDSYTEAFF. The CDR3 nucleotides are TGTGCCAGCAGCCGTTCCCGGGACAGCTACACTGAAGCTTTCTTT.

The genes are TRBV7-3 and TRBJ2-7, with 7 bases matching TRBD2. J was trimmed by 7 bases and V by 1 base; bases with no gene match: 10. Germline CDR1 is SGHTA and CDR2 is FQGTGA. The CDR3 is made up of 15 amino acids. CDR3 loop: CASSLNRGRGGEQYF. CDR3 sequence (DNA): TGTGCCAGCAGCTTAAACCGGGGACGGGGAGGGGAGCAGTACTTC.

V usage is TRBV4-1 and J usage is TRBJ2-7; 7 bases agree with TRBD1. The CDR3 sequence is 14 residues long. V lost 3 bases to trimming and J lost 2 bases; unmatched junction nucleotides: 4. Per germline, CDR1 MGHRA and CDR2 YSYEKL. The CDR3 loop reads CASSHRQGPYEQYV. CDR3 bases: TGCGCCAGCAGCCATAGACAGGGCCCCTACGAGCAGTACGTC.

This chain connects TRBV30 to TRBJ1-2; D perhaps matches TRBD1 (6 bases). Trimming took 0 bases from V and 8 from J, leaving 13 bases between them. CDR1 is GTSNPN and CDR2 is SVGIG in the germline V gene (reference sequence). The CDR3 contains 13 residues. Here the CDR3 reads CAWSVQQGEGYTF. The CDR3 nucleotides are TGTGCCTGGAGTGTACAACAGGGCGAGGGCTACACCTTC.

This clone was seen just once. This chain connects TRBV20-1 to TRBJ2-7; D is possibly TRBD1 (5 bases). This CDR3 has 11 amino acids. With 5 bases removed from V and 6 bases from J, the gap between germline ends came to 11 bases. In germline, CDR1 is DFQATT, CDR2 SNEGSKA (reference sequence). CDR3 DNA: TGCAGTGCTGGGGCTACGGGCGAGCAGTACGTC. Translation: CSAGATGEQYV.